These T cell receptor beta chains were read from a single sample in a study of tumor-infiltrating lymphocytes in localized non-small cell lung cancer. Clones were read by immunoSEQ multiplex PCR, and TCRdb kept only the in-frame ones, dropping some. The sample contains fewer than 20,000 clones, around three quarters of which appear only once. The specimen was lung tumor tissue. These receptors were obtained from a human donor with non-small cell lung cancer. Both conserved end residues are part of each CDR3. The D gene is left open where the match is weak. Some rows have no size entry. The others give once, few or many, or a class for an expanded clone.

TRBV6-5	11	-	-	TRBJ2-7	TGTGCCACCACAGGAGGCTGGGAGCAGTACTTC	CATTGGWEQYF
TRBV2	12	-	-	TRBJ2-5	TGTGCCAGCGCCCGGGGTGGAGAGACCCAGTACTTC	CASARGGETQYF
TRBV9	12	-	-	TRBJ2-2	TGTGCCAGCGGAAGGGACACCGGGGAGCTGTTTTTT	CASGRDTGELFF
TRBV4-3	16	-	TRBD2	TRBJ2-5	TGCGCCAGCAGTCGCGGGACTAGCGGAGTCCAAGAGACCCAGTACTTC	CASSRGTSGVQETQYF
TRBV5-8	11	-	-	TRBJ1-1	TGTGCCAGCAGCTTGCGGACCAAAGCTTTCTTT	CASSLRTKAFF
TRBV27	16	-	-	TRBJ2-2	TGTGCCAGCAGTTTAGCATGGGGCTTAAGCACCGGGGAGCTGTTTTTT	CASSLAWGLSTGELFF
TRBV6-1	16	few	-	TRBJ1-6	TGTGCCAGCAGTGAAGCTCAGGGCTTAAGGAATTCACCCCTCCACTTT	CASSEAQGLRNSPLHF
TRBV7-7	13	once	-	TRBJ2-7	TGTGCTAGCAGTAAGAACCAGGGTTACGAGCAGTACTTC	CASSKNQGYEQYF
TRBV19	15	-	TRBD1	TRBJ2-5	TGTGCCAGTAGTATGGGACAGGGATCTGGAGAGACCCAGTACTTC	CASSMGQGSGETQYF
TRBV5-6	16	-	-	TRBJ1-6	TGTGCCAGCAGCGACTCCGATAGGCTTTATAATTCACCCCTCCACTTT	CASSDSDRLYNSPLHF
TRBV5-1	13	once	TRBD1	TRBJ1-1	TGCGCCAGTCACAGGGGCCTGAACACTGAAGCTTTCTTT	CASHRGLNTEAFF
TRBV5-1	18	-	TRBD2	TRBJ2-5	TGCGCCAGCAGCTCCAGCGGACTAGCGGGAGATGGACAAGAGACCCAGTACTTC	CASSSSGLAGDGQETQYF
TRBV7-2	15	-	TRBD1	TRBJ1-2	TGTGCCAGCAGCCCGGGACAGGTCCTGAACTATGGCTACACCTTC	CASSPGQVLNYGYTF
TRBV6-6	15	-	-	TRBJ1-1	TGTGCCAGCAGTTACCGCCCGGACAAGAACACTGAAGCTTTCTTT	CASSYRPDKNTEAFF
TRBV7-8	13	-	-	TRBJ1-1	TGTGCCAGCAGCTTAGTAGGAATCTTGGAAGCTTTCTTT	CASSLVGILEAFF
TRBV28	14	once	-	TRBJ2-4	TGTGCCAGCAGCCCCCCGGCGGCCAAAAACATTCAGTACTTC	CASSPPAAKNIQYF
TRBV11-2	14	-	TRBD1	TRBJ1-1	TGTGCCAGCAGCACAAGACAGGGTGCCACTGAAGCTTTCTTT	CASSTRQGATEAFF
TRBV2	15	-	TRBD2	TRBJ2-2	TGTGCCAGCAGGGGACTAGCGAGAAGCACCGGGGAGCTGTTTTTT	CASRGLARSTGELFF
TRBV28	16	-	TRBD1	TRBJ1-3	TGTGCCAGCAGTTCACCCGGACAGGGAACTGGAAACACCATATATTTT	CASSSPGQGTGNTIYF
TRBV2	17	few	TRBD1	TRBJ1-4	TGTGCCAGCAGTGTCGGGGCAGGGGGAGGTCCTAATGAAAAACTGTTTTTT	CASSVGAGGGPNEKLFF
TRBV14	18	-	TRBD1	TRBJ2-6	TGTGCCAGCAGCCCTCCGGGACAGCGCCTCTCTGGGGCCAACGTCCTGACTTTC	CASSPPGQRLSGANVLTF
TRBV19	15	-	-	TRBJ2-2	TGTGCCAGTAGCTTTAGCGGATTTAACACCGGGGAGCTGTTTTTT	CASSFSGFNTGELFF
TRBV7-2	14	few	-	TRBJ2-7	TGTGCCAGCAGCTTAGTCAGTATAGCGGCCGAGCAGTACTTC	CASSLVSIAAEQYF
TRBV30	13	-	-	TRBJ1-2	TGTGCCTCCATCAGGGCGGGGCTCTATGGCTACACCTTC	CASIRAGLYGYTF
TRBV11-2	16	once	-	TRBJ2-7	TGTGCCAGCAGCTTAGGCTCGGTCGGGAGCTCCTACGAGCAGTACTTC	CASSLGSVGSSYEQYF
TRBV28	12	-	-	TRBJ2-1	TGTGCCAGCAGTTTACCGGGCCAGGGCCAGCTCTTC	CASSLPGQGQLF
TRBV29-1	13	once	TRBD1	TRBJ2-1	TGCAGCGTTGAGACAGGGATCTACAATGAGCAGTTCTTC	CSVETGIYNEQFF
TRBV21-1	14	-	-	TRBJ1-2	TGTGCCAGCAGCAGGGACGGTGAGAACTATGGCTACACCTTC	CASSRDGENYGYTF
TRBV11-2	13	-	-	TRBJ2-7	TGTGCCAGCAGCTTCGGCGAATGGGCCGAGCAGTACTTC	CASSFGEWAEQYF
TRBV6-6	14	-	TRBD2	TRBJ2-7	TGTGCCAGTCAGGGTAGCGGGAGGTCTTACGAGCAGTACTTC	CASQGSGRSYEQYF
TRBV28	16	-	-	TRBJ1-6	TGTGCCAGCAGTCCCTTTGTCAGTTTGAATAATTCACCCCTCCACTTT	CASSPFVSLNNSPLHF
TRBV11-3	11	-	-	TRBJ1-3	TGTGCCAGCAGCTTAGGATTAACCATATATTTT	CASSLGLTIYF
TRBV7-2	12	-	TRBD1	TRBJ2-7	TGTGCCAGCAGCTTGACAGGGCCCGAGCAGTACTTC	CASSLTGPEQYF
TRBV7-9	12	-	-	TRBJ1-1	TGTGCCAGCAGCTTAGTTGACACTGAAGCTTTCTTT	CASSLVDTEAFF
TRBV6-1	15	-	TRBD2	TRBJ2-1	TGTGCCAGCAGGGGACTAGAGGGATGGTACAATGAGCAGTTCTTC	CASRGLEGWYNEQFF
TRBV30	17	few	-	TRBJ1-1	TGTGCCTGGAGAGTCCCCAAACCTCTCCCCCGAGACACTGAAGCTTTCTTT	CAWRVPKPLPRDTEAFF